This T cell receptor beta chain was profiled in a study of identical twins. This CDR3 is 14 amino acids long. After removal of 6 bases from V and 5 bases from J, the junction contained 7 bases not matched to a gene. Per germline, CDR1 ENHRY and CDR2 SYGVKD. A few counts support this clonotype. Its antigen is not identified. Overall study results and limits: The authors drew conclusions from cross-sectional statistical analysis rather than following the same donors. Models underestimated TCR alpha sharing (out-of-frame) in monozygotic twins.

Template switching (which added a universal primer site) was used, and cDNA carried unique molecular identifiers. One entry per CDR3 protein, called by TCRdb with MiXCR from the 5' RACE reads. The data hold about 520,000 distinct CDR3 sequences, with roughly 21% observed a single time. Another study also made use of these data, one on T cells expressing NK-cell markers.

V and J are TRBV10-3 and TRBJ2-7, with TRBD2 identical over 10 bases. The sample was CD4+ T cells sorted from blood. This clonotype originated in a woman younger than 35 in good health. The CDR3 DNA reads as TGTGCCATCAGCCTTCTAGCGGGAGCTGACGAGCAGTACTTC. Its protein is CAISLLAGADEQYF.